The 15 T cell receptor beta chains presented below share a single source sample, sequenced in a study of Ad26.COV2.S vaccination and SARS-CoV-2 variants. Profiling relied on immunoSEQ multiplex PCR, and the TCRdb table lists in-frame clones only, not all of them. Of 350,000 to 450,000 clones listed, 83% are singletons. Described treatment: around 19 received Ad26.COV2.S at low or high dose, single or two shots; roughly five received placebo; per-sample allocation not given. Following the first vaccine or placebo injection, samples were taken on day 63. Sequences were derived from peripheral blood, sampled in a trial of Ad26.COV2.S vaccine versus placebo. These receptors all come from a person aged 18 to 65 who received the Ad26.COV2.S COVID-19 vaccine or a placebo.

This chain links TRBV5-1 with TRBJ2-3; 11 nucleotides line up with TRBD2. Germline V CDR1 and CDR2: SGHRS, YFSETQ. The CDR3 runs 16 residues. V gave up 0 bases and J gave up 2 bases; unmatched junction bases: 2. The CDR3 region is CASSLVSGRATDTQYF. CDR3 DNA sequence: TGCGCCAGCAGCTTGGTTAGCGGGAGGGCCACAGATACGCAGTATTTT. The full variable domain, its missing parts supplied by reference TRBV5-1 and TRBJ2-3, is KAGVTQTPRYLIKTRGQQVTLSCSPISGHRSVSWYQQTPGQGLQFLFEYFSETQRNKGNFPGRFSGRQFSNSRSEMNVSTLELGDSALYLCASSLVSGRATDTQYFGPGTRLTVL.

The chain carries TRBV9 and TRBJ1-2; the D is unclear. The germline V gene has CDR1 SGDLS and CDR2 YYNGEE. The V end lost 3 bases, the J end lost 3 bases, and 12 bases lay between the germline ends. The CDR3 is 14 amino acids. The CDR3 loop reads CASSDRAADYGYTF. CDR3 DNA: TGTGCCAGCAGCGATCGGGCGGCGGACTATGGCTACACCTTC.

This clone has just one count. The sample has other DNA sequences that encode this CDR3 too. This rearrangement joins TRBV7-9 to TRBJ1-2; 12 bases line up with TRBD1. This CDR3 has 15 amino acids. From germline, CDR1 is SEHNR and CDR2 FQNEAQ (reference sequence). Losses at the gene ends were 1 base for V and 7 bases for J; bases not matched to a gene: 4. CDR3 coding DNA: TGTGCCAGCAGCTTAGGCGGGACAGGGGGCTTTGGCTACACCTTC. It specifies CASSLGGTGGFGYTF. Complete variable domain (other parts from reference TRBV7-9 and TRBJ1-2): DTGVSQNPRHKITKRGQNVTFRCDPISEHNRLYWYRQTLGQGPEFLTYFQNEAQLEKSRLLSDRFSAERPKGSFSTLEIQRTEQGDSAMYLCASSLGGTGGFGYTFGSGTRLTVV.

This chain uses TRBV7-2 with TRBJ1-5; D gene uncertain. V shed 2 bases and J shed 1 base, with 12 bases lying between them. The CDR3 is 16 amino acids. From germline, CDR1 is SGHTA and CDR2 FQGNSA. CDR3 residues: CASSLLGPLSNQPQHF. CDR3 bases: TGTGCCAGCAGCTTACTAGGACCCCTAAGCAATCAGCCCCAGCATTTT.

This clone showed up just once. The rearrangement links TRBV6-1 to TRBJ1-5; the D is unclear. Germline V CDR1 and CDR2: MNHNS, SASEGT. The CDR3 is made up of 14 amino acids. Trimming removed 2 bases from V and 5 bases from J, with 10 bases in between. The CDR3 loop is CASSELGSHQPQHF. For the CDR3, the DNA is TGTGCCAGCAGTGAATTGGGAAGTCATCAGCCCCAGCATTTT.

The V call is TRBV2, the J call TRBJ2-1, with D hard to call. V dropped 1 base and J dropped 8 bases, with 9 bases sitting between them. CDR1 is SNHLY and CDR2 is FYNNEI in the germline V gene. The CDR3 is made up of 13 amino acids. In DNA form, the CDR3 reads TGTGCCAGCAGTGAAGTTGGAGCCCATGAGCAGTTCTTC. This codes for CASSEVGAHEQFF.

The chain carries TRBV5-1 and TRBJ1-4; D unresolved. The CDR3 extends over 12 amino acids. Germline V gives CDR1 SGHRS, CDR2 YFSETQ. The V end was cut by 3 bases, the J end by 8 bases, with 8 bases between. This CDR3 reads CASSSPQEKLFF. The CDR3 bases are TGCGCCAGCAGCTCCCCACAGGAAAAACTGTTTTTT.

The chain is built from TRBV19 and TRBJ1-5; a possible D gene is TRBD1 (6 bases). From germline, CDR1 is LNHDA and CDR2 SQIVND (reference sequence). V was cut by 5 bases and J by 2 bases, with 16 bases left in between. There are 16 residues in the CDR3. CDR3 sequence reads: CASSRIQGTRNQPQHF. CDR3 bases: TGTGCCAGTAGTCGAATACAGGGTACGCGCAATCAGCCCCAGCATTTT.

CDR3 in amino acids: CASSRRPREQFF. CDR3 DNA sequence: TGTGCCAGCAGTCGCCGTCCCAGGGAGCAGTTCTTC. The chain carries TRBV12-3 or TRBV12-4 and TRBJ2-1; D gene ambiguous. Deletions cut 5 bases from V and 10 bases from J, with 12 bases between. The CDR3 extends over 12 amino acids.

This chain uses TRBV19 with TRBJ1-3, with D tentatively TRBD1 (6 bases). In germline, CDR1 is LNHDA, CDR2 SQIVND (reference sequence). The length of the CDR3 is 14 residues. Trimming removed 3 bases from V and 4 bases from J, with 10 bases in between. The CDR3 here is CASSISGTGNTIYF. DNA for the CDR3: TGTGCCAGTAGTATTAGCGGGACAGGAAACACCATATATTTT. The whole variable domain, remainder taken from reference TRBV19 and TRBJ1-3, is DGGITQSPKYLFRKEGQNVTLSCEQNLNHDAMYWYRQDPGQGLRLIYYSQIVNDFQKGDIAEGYSVSREKKESFPLTVTSAQKNPTAFYLCASSISGTGNTIYFGEGSWLTVV.

In its sample, this clone was seen once. The V and J genes are TRBV18 and TRBJ1-1; maybe TRBD1 (5 bases). Germline CDR1 KGHSH, CDR2 LQKENI. The germline V and J ends were trimmed by 2 bases and 1 base, with 11 bases remaining between them. The CDR3 spans 15 residues. CDR3 bases: TGTGCCAGCTCACCAAGGGGCGGCCAGAACACTGAAGCTTTCTTT. It encodes CASSPRGGQNTEAFF.

The chain combines TRBV6-6 with TRBJ2-7; unclear D gene. Trimming cost V 6 bases and J 5 bases, with 11 bases left between them. The CDR3 is 12 amino acids. Germline CDR1 and CDR2: MNHNY and SVGAGI (reference sequence). CDR3 sequence reads: CASSSIGHEQYF. The CDR3 coding sequence is TGTGCCAGCAGCTCAATAGGCCACGAGCAGTACTTC.

The chain uses TRBV7-2 and TRBJ2-7; a possible D gene is TRBD2 (6 bases). From germline, CDR1 is SGHTA and CDR2 FQGNSA. V lost 2 bases to trimming and J lost 3 bases, with 8 bases between them. This CDR3 contains 13 residues. The CDR3 sequence is CASSLPRGYEQYF. For the CDR3, the DNA is TGTGCCAGCAGCTTACCGCGGGGCTACGAGCAGTACTTC.

The count of this clone is one. The gene calls are TRBV9 and TRBJ1-6; no clear D. The germline V gene has CDR1 SGDLS and CDR2 YYNGEE. The CDR3 covers 13 residues. Trimming removed 3 bases from V and 8 bases from J, with 9 bases in between. The CDR3 nucleotides read TGTGCCAGCAGCGGAGGGATGGATTCACCCCTCCACTTT. It yields the protein CASSGGMDSPLHF.

This chain connects TRBV19 to TRBJ2-3; 10 bases map to TRBD1. Germline loops: CDR1 LNHDA, CDR2 SQIVND (reference sequence). Unmatched junction bases numbered 5, after V lost 3 bases and J lost 5 bases. CDR3 length: 15 residues. CDR3 in amino acids: CASSIGTGVGDTQYF. The CDR3 DNA reads as TGTGCCAGTAGTATTGGGACAGGGGTCGGAGATACGCAGTATTTT.